This passage covers 29 T cell receptor beta chains from one sample sequenced in a study of blood T cell repertoires in COVID-19. Assay used: immunoSEQ multiplex PCR; TCRdb lists only in-frame clones, some missing. The sample holds some 170,000 clones; more than 75% are singletons and the top ten take roughly 19%. The sample consisted of peripheral blood. All receptors derive from a man in his 60s with active or convalescent COVID-19.

This chain joins TRBV18 and TRBJ2-1; the D gene is possibly TRBD2 (6 bases). V lost 0 bases to trimming and J lost 5 bases, with 11 bases between them. Germline CDR1 and CDR2: KGHSH and LQKENI. The length of the CDR3 is 15 residues. CDR3: CASSPPGAGHNEQFF. The CDR3 DNA is TGTGCCAGCTCACCACCTGGGGCGGGGCACAATGAGCAGTTCTTC.

This chain joins TRBV27 and TRBJ1-6, with TRBD1 matching 7 bases. Germline trimming cut 6 bases from V and 4 bases from J; bases unmatched to any gene: 9. The germline gives CDR1 MNHEY, CDR2 SMNVEV (reference sequence). The CDR3 has 16 amino acids. CDR3 protein: CASSSTGAAYNSPLHF. The CDR3 DNA reads TGTGCCAGCAGCTCTACAGGGGCCGCTTATAATTCACCCCTCCACTTT.

The chain joins TRBV2 to TRBJ2-5; D perhaps matches TRBD1 (5 bases). Trimming removed 3 bases at V and 0 bases at J, with 8 bases between. The CDR3 is made up of 14 amino acids. Germline CDR1 reads SNHLY; CDR2 reads FYNNEI. CDR3 sequence (DNA): TGTGCCAGCAGTGATAGGGGTTACCAAGAGACCCAGTACTTC. Translated: CASSDRGYQETQYF.

The chain uses TRBV5-6 and TRBJ1-2; 10 bases match TRBD1. This CDR3 is 15 amino acids long. V lost 4 bases and J lost 7; bases outside the gene matches: 10. Germline-derived CDR1 and CDR2 are SGHDT and YYEEEE. The DNA of the CDR3 is TGTGCCAGCAGCCCCCTGGGGACAGGGGCTTTTGGCTACACCTTC. This gives the protein CASSPLGTGAFGYTF.

As DNA, the CDR3 is TGTGCCAGTAGTGGGCCCGGACAGGGGTTAAAGCAGTACTTC. Its translation is CASSGPGQGLKQYF. The chain combines TRBV19 with TRBJ2-7; 9 nucleotides match TRBD1. CDR1 LNHDA and CDR2 SQIVND come from the germline V gene (reference sequence). The trim removed 5 bases at V and 8 bases at J, leaving 10 bases unmatched. This CDR3 has 14 amino acids. Full variable domain (outside the CDR3, taken from reference TRBV19 and TRBJ2-7): DGGITQSPKYLFRKEGQNVTLSCEQNLNHDAMYWYRQDPGQGLRLIYYSQIVNDFQKGDIAEGYSVSREKKESFPLTVTSAQKNPTAFYLCASSGPGQGLKQYFGPGTRLTVT.

The J gene is TRBJ1-1, the V gene TRBV2; TRBD1 agrees at 8 bases. Germline assignment: CDR1 SNHLY and CDR2 FYNNEI. V lost 4 bases to trimming and J lost 3 bases; unmatched junction nucleotides: 1. The CDR3 has 13 amino acids. CDR3 coding DNA: TGTGCCAGCAGTGTACAGGGGGACACTGAAGCTTTCTTT. It yields the protein CASSVQGDTEAFF. Combining the CDR3 with reference TRBV2 and TRBJ1-1 gives the whole variable domain EPEVTQTPSHQVTQMGQEVILRCVPISNHLYFYWYRQILGQKVEFLVSFYNNEISEKSEIFDDQFSVERPDGSNFTLKIRSTKLEDSAMYFCASSVQGDTEAFFGQGTRLTVV.

V usage is TRBV6-5 and J usage is TRBJ1-1; D call uncertain. Per the germline V gene, CDR1 is MNHEY and CDR2 is SVGAGI. This CDR3 comprises 14 residues. Trimming pared 0 bases from V and 7 bases from J, leaving 12 bases between. The CDR3 nucleotides read TGTGCCAGCAGTTACTCGCTGTATGAGGGTGAAGCTTTCTTT. This codes for CASSYSLYEGEAFF.

V usage is TRBV5-6 and J usage is TRBJ1-2; the match to TRBD1 covers 7 bases. Germline CDR1 SGHDT, CDR2 YYEEEE. The CDR3 contains 12 residues. The trim removed 3 bases at V and 7 bases at J, leaving 3 bases unmatched. The CDR3 nucleotides are TGTGCCAGCAGCTCGGGACAGTTTGGCTACACCTTC. Translation: CASSSGQFGYTF.

This rearrangement joins TRBV3-1 (or the pseudogene TRBV3-2) to TRBJ2-5; 8 bases fit TRBD2. There are 13 residues in the CDR3. The V and J ends lost 4 bases and 5 bases, in that order; junction bases with no gene match: 3. Germline V gene lookup returns CDR1 LGHDT and CDR2 YNNKEL (reference sequence). In DNA form, the CDR3 reads TGTGCCAGCAGCCTGACTAGCGCCGAGACCCAGTACTTC. Amino acid sequence: CASSLTSAETQYF.

The V call is TRBV6-1, the J call TRBJ1-1, with 8 positions matching TRBD1. J gave up 6 bases and V 3 bases, and 9 bases lay outside the gene matches. The germline CDR1 and CDR2 sequences are MNHNS and SASEGT. The CDR3 extends over 15 amino acids. The CDR3 loop reads CASSDQQGAFSEAFF. CDR3 sequence (DNA): TGTGCCAGCAGTGATCAGCAGGGGGCGTTCTCTGAAGCTTTCTTT.

The rearrangement links TRBV2 to TRBJ1-5, with D possibly TRBD1 on 5 matching bases. Trimming took 4 bases from V and 1 from J, leaving 8 bases between them. The CDR3 length is 14 residues. CDR1 SNHLY and CDR2 FYNNEI come from the germline V gene. The CDR3 spells CASSVQGSNQPQHF. CDR3 DNA: TGTGCCAGCAGTGTTCAGGGAAGCAATCAGCCCCAGCATTTT.

Written as DNA, the CDR3 is TGTGCCAGCAGCCAAGGGGCTAACACAGATACGCAGTATTTT. As protein: CASSQGANTDTQYF. The genes are TRBV6-2 or TRBV6-3 and TRBJ2-3; maybe TRBD1 (5 bases). V lost 6 bases, J lost 2 bases, and 12 bases lay in between. Germline CDR1 MNHEY, CDR2 SVGEGT. This CDR3 spans 14 amino acids.

The sample holds a few counts of this clone. The chain employs TRBV5-1 and TRBJ1-6; tentative D call: TRBD1 (5 bases). CDR3 length: 16 residues. CDR1 is SGHRS, CDR2 YFSETQ, per germline. V lost 0 bases and J lost 3, with 10 bases in between. CDR3 loop: CASSLGNRNYNSPLHF. CDR3 sequence (DNA): TGCGCCAGCAGCTTGGGCAACAGGAACTATAATTCACCCCTCCACTTT.

The chain has TRBV7-8 and TRBJ2-3; 7 nucleotides match TRBD2. The CDR3 runs 16 residues. The germline CDR1 and CDR2 sequences are SGHVS and FQNEAQ. The V segment lost 5 bases and the J segment 2 bases; nucleotides outside the gene matches: 10. The CDR3 region is CASSPSWLAATDTQYF. DNA for the CDR3: TGTGCCAGCAGCCCCTCTTGGCTAGCGGCCACAGATACGCAGTATTTT.

The rearrangement uses TRBV27 and TRBJ1-3; maybe TRBD1 (5 bases). The CDR3 length is 17 residues. The germline CDR1 and CDR2 sequences are MNHEY and SMNVEV (reference sequence). The germline V and J ends were trimmed by 6 bases and 0 bases, with 18 bases remaining between them. For the CDR3, the DNA is TGTGCCAGCAGGGCCGGGGGGACCCCATTCTCTGGAAACACCATATATTTT. Translating gives CASRAGGTPFSGNTIYF.

The chain recombines TRBV18 with TRBJ2-3; D may be TRBD2 (10 bases). The germline V gene has CDR1 KGHSH and CDR2 LQKENI. This CDR3 contains 19 residues. The V gene lost 2 bases and the J gene lost 8 bases, with 29 bases spanning the gap. The CDR3 region is CASSPGQGSSGRLSGTQYF. CDR3 nucleotides: TGTGCCAGCTCACCAGGACAGGGGAGTAGCGGGAGGCTGAGCGGTACGCAGTATTTT. Looking up the rest from reference TRBV18 and TRBJ2-3 gives the full variable domain: NAGVMQNPRHLVRRRGQEARLRCSPMKGHSHVYWYRQLPEEGLKFMVYLQKENIIDESGMPKERFSAEFPKEGPSILRIQQVVRGDSAAYFCASSPGQGSSGRLSGTQYFGPGTRLTVL.

The V call is TRBV9, the J call TRBJ2-5; a possible D gene is TRBD2 (6 bases). Per germline, CDR1 SGDLS and CDR2 YYNGEE. The CDR3 is 15 residues long. V lost 0 bases and J lost 3, with 12 bases in between. The CDR3 is CASSVGLAREETQYF. The DNA of the CDR3 is TGTGCCAGCAGCGTAGGTCTAGCGAGGGAAGAGACCCAGTACTTC.

This clone was seen just once. V is TRBV2 and J is TRBJ1-4, with 9 bases matching TRBD1. The CDR3 totals 14 residues. Germline-derived CDR1 and CDR2 are SNHLY and FYNNEI. The ends lost 7 bases at V and 8 bases at J; junction bases unmatched: 8. The CDR3 loop reads CASILQGAREKLFF. DNA of the CDR3: TGTGCCAGCATTTTACAGGGGGCGCGGGAAAAACTGTTTTTT. Full variable domain (remainder filled in from reference TRBV2 and TRBJ1-4): EPEVTQTPSHQVTQMGQEVILRCVPISNHLYFYWYRQILGQKVEFLVSFYNNEISEKSEIFDDQFSVERPDGSNFTLKIRSTKLEDSAMYFCASILQGAREKLFFGSGTQLSVL.

The chain couples TRBV5-1 to TRBJ2-1; possibly TRBD1 for D (6 bases). The CDR3 extends over 15 amino acids. The germline V gene encodes CDR1 SGHRS and CDR2 YFSETQ. V lost 2 bases to trimming and J lost 6 bases, with 15 bases between them. The CDR3 loop is CASSFGQFIPNEQFF. CDR3 nucleotides: TGCGCCAGCAGCTTTGGACAGTTTATTCCCAATGAGCAGTTCTTC.

V gene TRBV5-6 combines with J gene TRBJ1-2; a possible D gene is TRBD1 (6 bases). The length of the CDR3 is 16 residues. V gave up 2 bases and J gave up 4 bases, with 18 bases separating them. CDR1 and CDR2 from the germline V gene are SGHDT and YYEEEE. This CDR3 reads CASSLIQGLHLYGYTF. The CDR3 region has the DNA TGTGCCAGCAGCTTAATACAGGGCCTACATCTCTATGGCTACACCTTC.

The CDR3 nucleotides read TGTGCCAGCAGCGTAGTGGGACTAGCGGGGGGGCAGTTCTTC. This encodes CASSVVGLAGGQFF. The chain employs TRBV9 and TRBJ2-1, with 15 bases that match TRBD2. J was trimmed by 12 bases and V by 0 bases; bases with no gene match: 1. The CDR3 covers 14 residues. Germline assignment: CDR1 SGDLS and CDR2 YYNGEE.

The gene calls are TRBV19 and TRBJ2-1; the match to TRBD2 covers 14 bases. The CDR3 has 15 amino acids. J lost 9 bases, V lost 5 bases, and 6 bases had no gene match. CDR1 and CDR2 from the germline V gene are LNHDA and SQIVND (reference sequence). The CDR3 loop reads CASSPGLAGVSEQFF. In nucleotides, the CDR3 is TGTGCCAGTAGTCCGGGACTAGCGGGAGTTTCTGAGCAGTTCTTC. Variable domain in full (rest from reference TRBV19 and TRBJ2-1): DGGITQSPKYLFRKEGQNVTLSCEQNLNHDAMYWYRQDPGQGLRLIYYSQIVNDFQKGDIAEGYSVSREKKESFPLTVTSAQKNPTAFYLCASSPGLAGVSEQFFGPGTRLTVL.

Only a few counts were recorded for this clone. The chain combines TRBV4-2 with TRBJ1-6; D is perhaps TRBD1 (6 bases). There are 20 residues in the CDR3. Germline V lookup: CDR1 LGHNA, CDR2 YNFKEQ. Trimming shortened V by 4 bases and J by 0 bases, and 22 bases separated the two germline ends. The DNA of the CDR3 is TGTGCCAGCAGCCTTCTCAGCCGAAACAGGGATAGCTCCTATAATTCACCCCTCCACTTT. This sequence encodes CASSLLSRNRDSSYNSPLHF.

This sequence joins TRBV7-2 and TRBJ1-1, with D perhaps TRBD1 (5 bases). The germline CDR1 and CDR2 sequences are SGHTA and FQGNSA. Trimming took off 1 base at V and 5 bases at J, with 8 bases between the two ends. The CDR3 spans 13 residues. The CDR3 here is CASSLGQPTEAFF. The CDR3 DNA reads as TGTGCCAGCAGCTTAGGACAGCCAACTGAAGCTTTCTTT.

V gene TRBV3-1 (or the pseudogene TRBV3-2) combines with J gene TRBJ1-2, with 10 bases that match TRBD1. The CDR3 consists of 12 residues. CDR1 LGHDT and CDR2 YNNKEL come from the germline V gene (reference sequence). V lost 7 bases, J lost 8 bases, and 4 bases stayed unmatched. The CDR3 sequence: CASTTGGGGYTF. As DNA, the CDR3 is TGTGCCAGCACGACAGGGGGCGGGGGCTACACCTTC.

This sequence joins TRBV14 and TRBJ1-1, with 7 bases lining up with TRBD1. The CDR3 covers 14 residues. V lost 2 bases to trimming and J lost 4 bases; unmatched junction nucleotides: 4. Germline V gene sequence: CDR1 SGHDN, CDR2 FVKESK. As DNA, the CDR3 is TGTGCCAGCAGCCAACAGGGGGGAGGCACTGAAGCTTTCTTT. It codes for CASSQQGGGTEAFF. Full variable domain (outside the CDR3, taken from reference TRBV14 and TRBJ1-1): EAGVTQFPSHSVIEKGQTVTLRCDPISGHDNLYWYRRVMGKEIKFLLHFVKESKQDESGMPNNRFLAERTGGTYSTLKVQPAELEDSGVYFCASSQQGGGTEAFFGQGTRLTVV.

The chain joins TRBV25-1 to TRBJ2-3, with D perhaps TRBD1 (5 bases). V dropped 0 bases and J dropped 4 bases, with 11 bases sitting between them. This CDR3 is 15 amino acids long. The germline V gene encodes CDR1 MGHDK and CDR2 SYGVNS. CDR3 amino acids: CASSEYKGLSDTQYF. CDR3 coding DNA: TGTGCCAGCAGTGAATATAAGGGGTTATCAGATACGCAGTATTTT.

This clone has more than one count but fewer than ten. At one end the junction does not follow the germline gene, possibly because of a read error. V gene TRBV28 combines with J gene TRBJ2-5, with TRBD1 identical over 7 bases. The CDR3 runs 12 residues. Germline V lookup: CDR1 MDHEN, CDR2 SYDVKM. The CDR3 reads CASSLPPGQIHF. The CDR3 nucleotides read TGTGCCAGCAGTCTACCTCCGGGACAGATACACTTC.

V and J are TRBV7-8 and TRBJ1-5, with no clear D. CDR1 and CDR2 (germline): SGHVS, FQNEAQ. The ends were cut back, 6 bases at V and 3 bases at J, with 9 bases in the middle. The CDR3 is 13 amino acids. Written as DNA, the CDR3 is TGTGCCAGCAGAGGACTCTACAATCAGCCCCAGCATTTT. Protein product: CASRGLYNQPQHF. Drawing the rest from reference TRBV7-8 and TRBJ1-5, the complete variable domain is GAGVSQSPRYKVAKRGQDVALRCDPISGHVSLFWYQQALGQGPEFLTYFQNEAQLDKSGLPSDRFFAERPEGSVSTLKIQRTQQEDSAVYLCASRGLYNQPQHFGDGTRLSIL.